The 12 T cell receptor beta chains below were found in one sample sequenced in a study of Ad26.COV2.S vaccination and SARS-CoV-2 variants. Treatment defined: about 20 received Ad26.COV2.S at low or high dose, single or two shots; a few received placebo; per-sample allocation not given. Samples were taken on day 63 after the first vaccine or placebo injection. Profiled with immunoSEQ multiplex PCR; TCRdb holds only in-frame clones, not every one. The table records 400,000 or so clones, about nine tenths of them present only once. The sample consisted of peripheral blood, taken in a trial of Ad26.COV2.S vaccine versus placebo. These receptors all come from a person aged 18-65 years who received the Ad26.COV2.S COVID-19 vaccine or a placebo.

This rearrangement joins TRBV10-3 to TRBJ2-3, with 11 positions matching TRBD2. With V trimmed by 3 bases and J by 5 bases, 4 bases remained unmatched. The length of the CDR3 is 15 residues. Germline CDR1 ENHRY, CDR2 SYGVKD. This CDR3 reads CAISDPTSGEDTQYF. The CDR3 nucleotides read TGTGCCATCAGTGACCCGACTAGCGGGGAAGATACGCAGTATTTT.

The chain is built from TRBV5-6 and TRBJ2-3; D uncertain. Trimming pared 1 base from V and 3 bases from J, leaving 3 bases between. The CDR3 is made up of 12 amino acids. Germline assignment: CDR1 SGHDT and CDR2 YYEEEE. The CDR3 coding sequence is TGTGCCAGCAGCTTGAGTACAGATACGCAGTATTTT. Amino acids: CASSLSTDTQYF.

The J gene is TRBJ2-7, the V gene TRBV18; D is possibly TRBD1 or TRBD2 (5 bases each). Germline loops: CDR1 KGHSH, CDR2 LQKENI. Trimming pared 3 bases from V and 6 bases from J, leaving 12 bases between. This CDR3 region has 13 residues. The DNA of the CDR3 is TGTGCCAGCTCACCGACAGCCGGGATCGAGCAGTACTTC. Translating gives CASSPTAGIEQYF.

The chain has TRBV13 and TRBJ2-1; D is unresolved. The V end lost 4 bases, the J end lost 4 bases, and 8 bases lay between the germline ends. CDR1 is PRHDT, CDR2 FYEKMQ, per germline (reference sequence). CDR3 length: 13 amino acids. The CDR3 region is CASSSLEYNEQFF. CDR3 sequence (DNA): TGTGCCAGCAGCTCCCTCGAGTACAATGAGCAGTTCTTC.

The chain couples TRBV4-1 to TRBJ2-3, with a tentative D call TRBD2 (6 bases). V shed 1 base and J shed 3 bases, with 14 bases lying between them. This CDR3 spans 16 amino acids. The germline CDR1 and CDR2 sequences are MGHRA and YSYEKL. In nucleotides, the CDR3 is TGCGCCAGCAGCCAAGCATGGCTAGCGCATACAGATACGCAGTATTTT. It specifies CASSQAWLAHTDTQYF.

The chain links TRBV5-5 to TRBJ2-7; D gene ambiguous. This CDR3 spans 12 amino acids. The V gene's germline CDR1 is SGHKS and CDR2 YYEKEE (reference sequence). V dropped 0 bases and J dropped 3 bases, with 4 bases sitting between them. The CDR3: CASSLAVYEQYF. The CDR3 DNA sequence: TGTGCCAGCAGCTTGGCAGTCTACGAGCAGTACTTC.

The chain joins TRBV7-8 to TRBJ2-3; 7 bases are a match to TRBD1. The junction had 5 bases not matched to a gene; V was cut back by 4 bases and J by 1 base. In germline, CDR1 is SGHVS, CDR2 FQNEAQ. The CDR3 spans 15 residues. The chain's CDR3 is CASSSLRGRTDTQYF. The CDR3 DNA reads as TGTGCCAGCAGCTCCCTAAGGGGGCGCACAGATACGCAGTATTTT.

This chain links TRBV5-1 with TRBJ2-3, with a tentative D call TRBD2 (6 bases). This CDR3 comprises 15 residues. Germline values: CDR1 SGHRS, CDR2 YFSETQ. Trimming cost V 0 bases and J 2 bases, with 10 bases left between them. The CDR3 DNA reads as TGCGCCAGCAGCTTGGGCCGGGACTTCACAGATACGCAGTATTTT. Its translation: CASSLGRDFTDTQYF.

The chain links TRBV6-1 to TRBJ2-7, with D uncertain. V lost 5 bases, J lost 2 bases, and 10 bases lay in between. Germline V gives CDR1 MNHNS, CDR2 SASEGT. This CDR3 region has 13 residues. CDR3 DNA sequence: TGTGCCAGCAGTCTCGATGGCACCTACGAGCAGTACTTC. Translated, it gives CASSLDGTYEQYF.

The gene calls are TRBV6-5 and TRBJ2-7, with TRBD2 matching 10 bases. Germline lookup yields CDR1 MNHEY and CDR2 SVGAGI. V shed 6 bases, J shed 3 bases, and the junction held 8 bases outside the gene matches. CDR3 size: 15 residues. In DNA, the CDR3 is TGTGCCAGCAGGCAAGCCGGGACTAGCGTCTACGAGCAGTACTTC. Amino acids: CASRQAGTSVYEQYF.

V usage is TRBV5-1 and J usage is TRBJ2-7; 8 bases fit TRBD2. Germline loops: CDR1 SGHRS, CDR2 YFSETQ. The length of the CDR3 is 15 residues. The ends lost 4 bases at V and 2 bases at J; junction bases unmatched: 8. Here the CDR3 reads CASSDAGGLTYEQYF. CDR3 DNA: TGCGCCAGCAGCGACGCGGGGGGCCTAACCTACGAGCAGTACTTC.

This sequence joins TRBV5-4 and TRBJ1-2, with D hard to call. Per germline, CDR1 SGHNT and CDR2 YYREEE (reference sequence). V lost 3 bases to trimming and J lost 8 bases, with 8 bases between them. This CDR3 is 11 amino acids long. The CDR3 nucleotides are TGTGCCAGCAGCTCACTCTTAGGCTACACCTTC. This sequence encodes CASSSLLGYTF.